One sample yielded the 25 T cell receptor beta chains listed below, sequenced in a study of CD8 T cells in ankylosing spondylitis. Notes on the study in general: Within ankylosing spondylitis blood, a TCR beta motif made up of several highly homologous variants appeared to be characteristic.

TCRdb fed the 5' RACE reads into MiXCR, producing one record per CDR3 protein. The sample carries over 700,000 distinct CDR3 sequences, around a fifth recorded once. No antigen is known for these receptors. The sample was blood, either unsorted or a sorted T cell fraction (not recorded which). These receptors were obtained from a male donor with ankylosing spondylitis.

The CDR3 nucleotides read TGTGCCAGCAGCCACAAACTCGGACAGTCCTACGAGCAGTACTTC. It yields the protein CASSHKLGQSYEQYF. This chain connects TRBV7-9 to TRBJ2-7; D possibly corresponds to TRBD1 (6 bases). The CDR3 sequence is 15 residues long. From germline, CDR1 is SEHNR and CDR2 FQNEAQ (reference sequence). Trimming removed 5 bases from V and 1 base from J, with 15 bases in between.

The V call is TRBV27, the J call TRBJ2-7; D is unclear. This CDR3 spans 13 amino acids. V lost 3 bases to trimming and J lost 6 bases, with 12 bases between them. The germline V gene encodes CDR1 MNHEY and CDR2 SMNVEV (reference sequence). Here the CDR3 reads CASSLCCSGEQYF. CDR3 sequence (DNA): TGTGCCAGCAGTTTGTGTTGTTCGGGCGAGCAGTACTTC.

The chain uses TRBV20-1 and TRBJ1-1, with no clear D. CDR1 and CDR2 from the germline V gene are DFQATT and SNEGSKA (reference sequence). CDR3 length: 14 amino acids. V lost 6 bases and J 1 base, leaving 15 bases between the germline ends. CDR3 sequence reads: CSATKSGENTEAFF. CDR3 nucleotide sequence: TGCAGTGCCACCAAATCCGGGGAGAACACTGAAGCTTTCTTT.

The chain employs TRBV4-2 and TRBJ1-1, with D perhaps TRBD1 (6 bases). Trimming cost V 1 base and J 3 bases, with 12 bases left between them. In germline, CDR1 is LGHNA, CDR2 YNFKEQ. CDR3 size: 15 residues. CDR3 DNA: TGTGCCAGCAGCCAAGTGAGACAGGAGCACACTGAAGCTTTCTTT. Protein: CASSQVRQEHTEAFF.

This clonotype was observed many times. The CDR3 nucleotides read TGTGCCATCAGGCCAGGGGGCTTGAACACTGAAGCTTTCTTT. It translates to CAIRPGGLNTEAFF. V gene TRBV10-3 combines with J gene TRBJ1-1; 8 bases align to TRBD1. The germline CDR1 and CDR2 sequences are ENHRY and SYGVKD. V lost 6 bases and J lost 0; bases outside the gene matches: 3. CDR3 length: 14 residues.

This chain links TRBV12-3 or TRBV12-4 with TRBJ2-7, with TRBD2 identical over 8 bases. V lost 2 bases to trimming and J lost 5 bases; unmatched junction nucleotides: 5. The CDR3 is made up of 14 amino acids. The CDR3 region has the DNA TGTGCCAGCAGTTTAAGACCGGGACTAGACGAGCAGTACTTC. Amino acid sequence: CASSLRPGLDEQYF.

This clonotype was seen more than once but under ten times. The chain recombines TRBV12-3 or TRBV12-4 with TRBJ1-3; D unclear. The CDR3 runs 14 residues. With 8 bases removed from V and 0 bases from J, the gap between germline ends came to 11 bases. The CDR3 loop reads CASYLISSGNTIYF. CDR3 DNA: TGTGCCAGCTACCTCATCTCCTCTGGAAACACCATATATTTT.

This rearrangement joins TRBV7-3 to TRBJ2-1, with D possibly being TRBD2 (6 bases). The CDR3 is 15 amino acids. Trimming took 4 bases from V and 6 from J, leaving 16 bases between them. The V gene's germline CDR1 is SGHTA and CDR2 FQGTGA. CDR3 nucleotides: TGTGCCAGCAGCTCTTGGGGAGGAGCAACCAATGAGCAGTTCTTC. Its protein is CASSSWGGATNEQFF.

This clonotype was seen a handful of times. The chain links TRBV7-2 to TRBJ2-7; 9 bases are shared with TRBD1. The V gene's germline CDR1 is SGHTA and CDR2 FQGNSA. V shed 6 bases, J shed 6 bases, and the junction held 9 bases outside the gene matches. This CDR3 contains 14 residues. The CDR3 DNA reads TGTGCCAGCAGATTGGACAGGGGTCCTCGCGAGCAGTACTTC. Translation: CASRLDRGPREQYF.

The chain has TRBV30 and TRBJ1-4; no clear D gene. The CDR3 length is 11 residues. V was pared by 3 bases and J by 5 bases, with 4 bases between. In germline, CDR1 is GTSNPN, CDR2 SVGIG (reference sequence). The CDR3 DNA follows: TGTGCCTGGAGCGGGAATGAAAAACTGTTTTTT. It is translated as CAWSGNEKLFF.

This clonotype was observed a handful of times. V gene TRBV6-1 combines with J gene TRBJ2-2, with 8 bases matching TRBD1. J was trimmed by 5 bases and V by 7 bases; bases with no gene match: 9. The CDR3 is 15 amino acids. Germline loops: CDR1 MNHNS, CDR2 SASEGT. CDR3 sequence: CASIPQGAVTGELFF. CDR3 DNA: TGTGCCAGCATACCTCAGGGGGCCGTGACCGGGGAGCTGTTTTTT.

The chain is built from TRBV29-1 and TRBJ2-1, with D possibly called TRBD1 or TRBD2 (5 bases each). The germline gives CDR1 SQVTM, CDR2 ANQGSEA. The CDR3 is 11 residues long. Trimming removed 3 bases at V and 9 bases at J, with 9 bases between. The CDR3 spells CSVEGPAEQFF. The CDR3 DNA reads TGCAGCGTTGAGGGACCGGCTGAGCAGTTCTTC.

The chain couples TRBV6-2 or TRBV6-3 to TRBJ2-1; TRBD2 matches 8 bases. With 8 bases clipped from V and 11 bases from J, the junction kept 14 bases outside the gene matches. This CDR3 has 14 amino acids. From germline, CDR1 is MNHEY and CDR2 SVGEGT. CDR3 DNA sequence: TGTGCCAGCTCCCCTAGCGGGTCCTTAATGAAGCAGTTCTTC. As protein: CASSPSGSLMKQFF.

The gene calls are TRBV24-1 and TRBJ2-3; no definite D call. The CDR3 spans 12 residues. The V and J ends lost 0 bases and 4 bases respectively, with 1 base between them. The germline V gene has CDR1 KGHDR and CDR2 SFDVKD. The chain's CDR3 is CATSDLPDTQYF. The CDR3 DNA follows: TGTGCCACCAGTGATTTGCCAGATACGCAGTATTTT.

The V gene is TRBV7-2, the J gene TRBJ2-7; D tentatively reads TRBD1 or TRBD2 (5 bases each). In germline, CDR1 is SGHTA, CDR2 FQGNSA. This CDR3 has 15 amino acids. Trimming left V 1 base short and J 6 bases short, with 16 bases between. The CDR3 here is CASSLGARGRGEQYF. The CDR3 DNA is TGTGCCAGCAGCTTAGGGGCCCGGGGAAGGGGCGAGCAGTACTTC. Complete variable domain (other parts from reference TRBV7-2 and TRBJ2-7): GAGVSQSPSNKVTEKGKDVELRCDPISGHTALYWYRQSLGQGLEFLIYFQGNSAPDKSGLPSDRFSAERTGGSVSTLTIQRTQQEDSAVYLCASSLGARGRGEQYFGPGTRLTVT.

Many counts were recorded for this clonotype. V and J are TRBV9 and TRBJ2-3, with 10 nucleotides matching TRBD1. V was clipped by 4 bases and J by 7 bases; unmatched bases: 12. Per the germline V gene, CDR1 is SGDLS and CDR2 is YYNGEE. The CDR3 runs to 16 residues. This CDR3 is CASSTKTGGAMNTQYF. CDR3 DNA sequence: TGTGCCAGCAGCACGAAGACAGGGGGCGCGATGAATACGCAGTATTTT.

In this sample, this clonotype turned up a few times. The V call is TRBV5-1, the J call TRBJ2-1; TRBD1 matches 7 bases. Germline assignment: CDR1 SGHRS and CDR2 YFSETQ. The CDR3 totals 13 residues. The V segment lost 5 bases and the J segment 6 bases; nucleotides outside the gene matches: 5. For the CDR3, the DNA is TGCGCCAGCAGGGGGGACAGTTTCAATGAGCAGTTCTTC. Its translation is CASRGDSFNEQFF.

There are a few counts of this clonotype. This rearrangement joins TRBV11-2 to TRBJ1-5; 7 nucleotides line up with TRBD1. Germline lookup yields CDR1 SGHAT and CDR2 FQNNGV. The CDR3 sequence is 18 residues long. The V and J ends lost 2 bases and 4 bases, in that order; junction bases with no gene match: 14. In DNA form, the CDR3 reads TGTGCCAGCAGCTTAACCTCCCAGGGGGTTTCTTCAAATCAGCCCCAGCATTTT. It is translated as CASSLTSQGVSSNQPQHF.

J is TRBJ1-6 and V is TRBV18; the D is unclear. The CDR3 has 14 amino acids. V gave up 3 bases and J gave up 8 bases, with 11 bases separating them. The germline V gene encodes CDR1 KGHSH and CDR2 LQKENI. CDR3 amino acids: CASSPWAADSPLHF. The CDR3, as DNA: TGTGCCAGCTCACCTTGGGCTGCGGATTCACCCCTCCACTTT.

This clonotype occurred a few times. V is TRBV12-3 or TRBV12-4 and J is TRBJ2-1, with D possibly TRBD2 on 7 matching bases. The CDR3 spans 15 residues. Trimming pared 6 bases from V and 5 bases from J, leaving 17 bases between. This CDR3 reads CASSRGGGVDNEQFF. The CDR3 DNA follows: TGTGCCAGCAGCCGAGGGGGAGGGGTGGACAATGAGCAGTTCTTC.

This clonotype was detected a few times. This chain uses TRBV3-1 with TRBJ1-1, with 7 bases that match TRBD1. The trim removed 4 bases at V and 1 base at J, leaving 9 bases unmatched. The CDR3 contains 16 residues. Germline V gene data show CDR1 as LGHDT and CDR2 as YNNKEL (reference sequence). Here the CDR3 reads CASSLYKGQANTEAFF. The CDR3 DNA reads as TGTGCCAGCAGCCTGTACAAAGGACAGGCGAACACTGAAGCTTTCTTT.

The V gene is TRBV7-9, the J gene TRBJ2-3; D gene uncertain. Trimming took 5 bases from V and 0 from J, leaving 12 bases between them. CDR1 and CDR2 from the germline V gene are SEHNR and FQNEAQ (reference sequence). The CDR3 extends over 15 amino acids. CDR3 loop: CASSPHLLSTDTQYF. In DNA form, the CDR3 reads TGTGCCAGCAGCCCCCACCTTCTAAGCACAGATACGCAGTATTTT.

The gene calls are TRBV29-1 and TRBJ1-1; no definite D call. The germline V and J ends were trimmed by 5 bases and 4 bases, with 11 bases remaining between them. This CDR3 is 12 amino acids long. The germline V gene encodes CDR1 SQVTM and CDR2 ANQGSEA. The CDR3 region is CSVTRRGTEAFF. For the CDR3, the DNA is TGCAGCGTTACAAGACGGGGCACTGAAGCTTTCTTT.

The rearrangement links TRBV7-9 to TRBJ2-7, with D tentatively TRBD2 (7 bases). Germline V CDR1 and CDR2: SEHNR, FQNEAQ (reference sequence). Trimming removed 0 bases from V and 3 bases from J, with 12 bases in between. CDR3 length: 15 amino acids. The CDR3 spells CASSLAGGLHYEQYF. CDR3 DNA sequence: TGTGCCAGCAGCTTAGCGGGGGGGCTACACTACGAGCAGTACTTC.

The chain links TRBV7-9 to TRBJ2-3; weak D call: TRBD2 (6 bases). Germline V lookup: CDR1 SEHNR, CDR2 FQNEAQ (reference sequence). The CDR3 loop spans 16 amino acids. The V end lost 4 bases, the J end lost 5 bases, and 19 bases lay between the germline ends. CDR3 DNA: TGTGCCAGCAGCTCCTCGGTTGCGGGGATAGGAGATACGCAGTATTTT. Protein sequence: CASSSSVAGIGDTQYF.